The clone carrying this TCR beta chain was seen once. As yet, its antigen is unknown. The sample originates from a study of Ad26.COV2.S vaccination and SARS-CoV-2 variants. Overall study: Ad26.COV2.S arm of COV1001 included the donor. General study points: Individuals receiving vaccine had higher spike-specific TCR breadth than placebo recipients did. Following vaccination, spike-specific CD8+ and CD4+ T cell responses reportedly exhibited substantial breadth. Possible underestimation of total T cell responses by the TCR breadth and depth analyses was noted.

Treatment here: 15 to 20 received Ad26.COV2.S at low or high dose, single or two shots; five or six received placebo; per-sample allocation not given. Samples were taken on day 63 after the first vaccine or placebo injection. The V end was cut by 5 bases, the J end by 4 bases, with 18 bases between. CDR1 is SEHNR and CDR2 is FQNEAQ in the germline V gene (reference sequence). This CDR3 is built from 16 residues. Only in-frame clones appear in the TCRdb table, and some are missing; sequencing was by immunoSEQ multiplex PCR. The table has about 330,000 clones, 90% seen once. This sequence joins TRBV7-9 and TRBJ2-1; D is perhaps TRBD2 (5 bases). The source is a person aged 18-60 years who received the Ad26.COV2.S COVID-19 vaccine or a placebo. Sequencing was performed on peripheral blood, taken in a trial of Ad26.COV2.S vaccine versus placebo. DNA for the CDR3: TGTGCCAGCAGCACTTCCGTCGGCGGGCTGTACAATGAGCAGTTCTTC. This translates into CASSTSVGGLYNEQFF.